Below, one TCR beta chain is given with its context. Its specific antigen is unknown. Base qualities are not recorded, but no much larger clone differs from it by a single base. TCR CDR3 regions were amplified from genomic DNA by multiplex PCR using the deep immunoSEQ assay. Extracted genomic DNA from each cell subset was spread evenly across all wells of several immunoSEQ 96-well plates, with each plate serving as a replicate. For sorted subsets, each replicate PCR was loaded with about 0.2 ug genomic DNA, equivalent to 30,000 or so T cell genomes. Purified libraries were measured with a Qubit 3.0 fluorometer, size-checked on a Bioanalyzer 2100, and measured again with the KAPA Library Quantification kit. Each immunoSEQ 96-well plate was sequenced on its own single-read 150-cycle Illumina NextSeq 550 flow cell. As for the original processing: Because only junctional sequences without quality scores were contained in the immunoSEQ output, filtering matching that applied to full-length reads could not be performed. Sequences were annotated with PyIR, a Python wrapper for IgBLAST v1.9, and V/J genes and CDR3 were assigned using IMGT germline references. Reads with weak V/J assignments (E-value above 1e-6), missing CDR3, stop codons, out-of-frame junctions, or ambiguous translated residues were removed. V3J clonotypes were defined as sequences sharing an identical inferred V gene, J gene, and CDR3 amino acid sequence. To compute the percentage overlap between repertoires, the number of shared unique clonotypes was divided by the size of the smaller repertoire. RTK rarefaction, the Chao1 estimator, and Recon v2.1 estimates of unobserved clonotypes were used to assess repertoire richness. Generation probabilities for all TCRbeta clonotypes obtained by the gDNA method from a handful of donors were computed using OLGA. TCRdb obtained this table from immuneACCESS and retained in-frame rearrangements with V and J assigned. These tables miss some clones; where compared with another copy, unresolved V genes account for less than half of the shortfall, and the remainder is unexplained. V, J and clone size are taken as reported in that table, and D and trimming were inferred from the DNA itself. Recorded for this sample are about 730,000 clones; 72% of them occurred a single time. The top ten clonotypes cover under 2% of the sample.

The CDR1 and CDR2 encoded by the germline V gene (reference sequence) are GTSNPN and SVGIG. Cut back by 3 bases and 4 bases, the V and J ends lie 14 bases apart. The CDR3 starts with the cysteine, ends with the phenylalanine, and has 14 residues. The entry retains the CDR3 DNA only, 42 bases that are in frame from base 1. The sample originates from a study of shared clonotypes between healthy human individuals (dated by TCRdb to 2020 to 2021). As for the study more broadly: Three men and a couple of women, aged 18 to 49 years, made up the cohort. For each donor, three plates each were used for CD4 naive and CD4 memory, two plates were used for CD8 naive, and one plate was used for CD8 memory. The study deeply sequenced blood TCR repertoires of about five healthy adults to estimate repertoire size and the extent of clonotype sharing between individuals. Different laboratories and diverse techniques were used to prepare libraries and sequence TCR repertoires, to increase sequencing depth and limit assay-specific biases. Per donor, leukapheresis produced somewhere between about 0.8 and 9.5 billion PBMCs. General study outcomes and caveats: Sampling was restricted to blood, and TCR repertoires in tissue are likely to differ from TCR repertoires in blood. Estimated clonotype richness was generally larger for naive than for memory subsets. About 5% of naive CD4, 3% to 4% of naive CD8, about 2.1% of memory CD4, and less than 0.45% of memory CD8 clonotypes were shared across a few donors. The small number of donors limited the genetic and exposure-history diversity represented. Pairwise subsampling indicated that sequencing depth was expected to affect the degree of clonotype sharing among donors. Incomplete sequencing was indicated by rarefaction of sorted-subset datasets, despite the large sequencing depth. Clonotypes shared by all four sorted-subset donors showed higher generation probabilities than non-shared clonotypes.

Donors were healthy HIV-negative adults with no recently reported acute infections or vaccinations. Only Caucasian adults living in Nashville, Tennessee, USA were represented among the donors. CD4+ T cells were enriched by magnetic negative selection; naive cells were then positively selected on CD45RA, and the negative fraction formed the memory subset. Blood was collected by leukapheresis, and PBMCs were isolated by Ficoll-Histopaque density gradient centrifugation and then cryopreserved in liquid nitrogen vapor phase. Analytical flow cytometry was used to check the purity and quantity of each magnetically sorted T cell population. Each sorted fraction had its genomic DNA isolated and then quantified by UV absorbance on a Nanodrop 2000c.

The source of this sequence is a woman aged 25 to 39 in good health. Sequenced input: memory CD4+ T cells sorted from blood. In light of the paper, this sample's cell subset or site label describes: CD45RA-negative fraction. The rearranged segments are TRBV30 and TRBJ2-3; TRBD2 is a weak D gene call, 6 bases matching. CDR3 region: CAWRRDFTSDTQYF. The bases are TGTGCCTGGAGAAGGGACTTTACCTCAGATACGCAGTATTTT.